This T cell receptor (beta chain) was profiled in a study of blood T cell repertoires in COVID-19. This clone was seen a few times. Sequenced by immunoSEQ multiplex PCR; TCRdb stores in-frame clones only, minus some. The sample contains about 210,000 clones, about 85% of which appear only once. After removal of 5 bases from V and 4 bases from J, the junction contained 9 bases not matched to a gene. The CDR3 extends over 16 amino acids. From germline, CDR1 is MGHDK and CDR2 SYGVNS. What was sequenced was peripheral blood. The TCR originated in a man in his 60s with COVID-19, enrolled during active disease. The J gene is TRBJ2-1, the V gene TRBV25-1, with 9 bases that match TRBD2. CDR3 bases: TGTGCCAGCAGTTCAAGCGGGAGGCGAGTGTACAATGAGCAGTTCTTC. Protein sequence: CASSSSGRRVYNEQFF.